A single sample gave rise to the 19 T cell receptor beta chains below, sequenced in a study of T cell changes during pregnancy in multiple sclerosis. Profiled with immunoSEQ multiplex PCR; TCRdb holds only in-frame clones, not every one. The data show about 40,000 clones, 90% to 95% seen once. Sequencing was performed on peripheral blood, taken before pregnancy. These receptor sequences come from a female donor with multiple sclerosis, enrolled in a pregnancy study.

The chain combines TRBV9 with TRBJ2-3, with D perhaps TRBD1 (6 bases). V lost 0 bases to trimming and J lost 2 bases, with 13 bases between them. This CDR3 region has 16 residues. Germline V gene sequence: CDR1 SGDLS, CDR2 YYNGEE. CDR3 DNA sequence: TGTGCCAGCAGCGTAGGGGTCAGGGACACCACAGATACGCAGTATTTT. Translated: CASSVGVRDTTDTQYF.

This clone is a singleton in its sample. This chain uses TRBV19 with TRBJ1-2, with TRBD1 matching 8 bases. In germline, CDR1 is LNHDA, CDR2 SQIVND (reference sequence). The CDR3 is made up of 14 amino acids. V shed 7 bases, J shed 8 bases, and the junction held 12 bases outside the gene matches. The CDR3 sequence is CASTPWTGTGGYTF. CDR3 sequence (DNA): TGTGCCAGTACCCCTTGGACAGGGACTGGGGGCTACACCTTC.

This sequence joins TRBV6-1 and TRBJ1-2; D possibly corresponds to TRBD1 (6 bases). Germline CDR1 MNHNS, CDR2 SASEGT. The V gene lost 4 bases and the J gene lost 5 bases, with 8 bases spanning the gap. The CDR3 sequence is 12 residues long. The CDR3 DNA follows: TGTGCCAGCAGTGTGGACAGATATGGCTACACCTTC. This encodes CASSVDRYGYTF.

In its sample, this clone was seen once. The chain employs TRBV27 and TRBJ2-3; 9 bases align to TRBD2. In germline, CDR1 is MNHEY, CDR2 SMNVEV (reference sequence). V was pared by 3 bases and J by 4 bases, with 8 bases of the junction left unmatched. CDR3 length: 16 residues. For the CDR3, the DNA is TGTGCCAGCAGTTTTGGGGAGAGCGGGAGGCCAGATACGCAGTATTTT. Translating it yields CASSFGESGRPDTQYF.

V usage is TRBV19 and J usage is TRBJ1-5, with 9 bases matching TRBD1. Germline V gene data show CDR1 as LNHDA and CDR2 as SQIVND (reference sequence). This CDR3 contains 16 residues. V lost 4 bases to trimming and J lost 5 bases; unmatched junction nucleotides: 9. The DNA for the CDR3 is TGTGCCAGTAGTACCTGGACAGGGGCGAGCGATCAGCCCCAGCATTTT. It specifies CASSTWTGASDQPQHF.

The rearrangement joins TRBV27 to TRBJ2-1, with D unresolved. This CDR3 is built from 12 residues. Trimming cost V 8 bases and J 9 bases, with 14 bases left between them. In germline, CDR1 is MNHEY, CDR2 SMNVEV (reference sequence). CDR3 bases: TGTGCCAGCTTTCGAAATCCGAGTGAGCAGTTCTTC. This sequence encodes CASFRNPSEQFF.

CDR3 loop: CASLNPLAGSYEQYF. The CDR3 nucleotides are TGTGCCAGCTTAAACCCCCTAGCGGGGTCCTACGAGCAGTACTTC. This chain links TRBV7-2 with TRBJ2-7; 9 nucleotides line up with TRBD2. Losses at the gene ends were 8 bases for V and 1 base for J; bases not matched to a gene: 9. CDR1 SGHTA and CDR2 FQGNSA come from the germline V gene. The CDR3 runs 15 residues.

The CDR3 is CSVEDRGGRDYTF. The CDR3 DNA reads as TGCAGCGTTGAAGATCGAGGGGGCCGTGACTACACCTTC. This sequence joins TRBV29-1 and TRBJ1-2, with 7 positions matching TRBD1. Unmatched junction bases numbered 8, after V lost 0 bases and J lost 10 bases. This CDR3 region has 13 residues. Germline CDR1 and CDR2: SQVTM and ANQGSEA.

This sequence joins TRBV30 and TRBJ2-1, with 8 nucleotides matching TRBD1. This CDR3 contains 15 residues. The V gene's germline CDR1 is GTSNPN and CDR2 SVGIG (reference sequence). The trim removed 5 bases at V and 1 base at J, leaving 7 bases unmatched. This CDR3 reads CAWSIQGASYNEQFF. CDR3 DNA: TGTGCCTGGTCGATCCAGGGGGCGTCCTACAATGAGCAGTTCTTC.

As DNA, the CDR3 is TGTGCCAGCAGTTTGTGGGGGCAGGGGGGACTCTCTGGGGCCAACGTCCTGACTTTC. Translating gives CASSLWGQGGLSGANVLTF. The chain uses TRBV28 and TRBJ2-6, with a possible D match to TRBD1 (7 bases). Germline V lookup: CDR1 MDHEN, CDR2 SYDVKM. V was cut by 3 bases and J by 0 bases, with 18 bases left in between. The CDR3 has 19 residues. The variable domain in full, with the rest retrieved from reference TRBV28 and TRBJ2-6, is DVKVTQSSRYLVKRTGEKVFLECVQDMDHENMFWYRQDPGLGLRLIYFSYDVKMKEKGDIPEGYSVSREKKERFSLILESASTNQTSMYLCASSLWGQGGLSGANVLTFGAGSRLTVL.

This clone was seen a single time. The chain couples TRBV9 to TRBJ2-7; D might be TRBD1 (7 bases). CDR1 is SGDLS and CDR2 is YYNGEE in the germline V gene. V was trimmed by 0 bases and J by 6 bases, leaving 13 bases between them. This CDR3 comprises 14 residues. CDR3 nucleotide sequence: TGTGCCAGCAGCGTAGAAAGACAGGGAGGCGAGCAGTACTTC. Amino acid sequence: CASSVERQGGEQYF. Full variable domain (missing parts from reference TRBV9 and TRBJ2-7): DSGVTQTPKHLITATGQRVTLRCSPRSGDLSVYWYQQSLDQGLQFLIQYYNGEERAKGNILERFSAQQFPDLHSELNLSSLELGDSALYFCASSVERQGGEQYFGPGTRLTVT.

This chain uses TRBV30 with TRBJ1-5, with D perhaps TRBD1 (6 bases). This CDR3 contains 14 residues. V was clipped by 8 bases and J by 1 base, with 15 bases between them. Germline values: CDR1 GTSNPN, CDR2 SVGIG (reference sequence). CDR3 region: CAPRGQCSNQPQHF. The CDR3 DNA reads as TGTGCCCCCAGGGGACAATGCAGCAATCAGCCCCAGCATTTT.

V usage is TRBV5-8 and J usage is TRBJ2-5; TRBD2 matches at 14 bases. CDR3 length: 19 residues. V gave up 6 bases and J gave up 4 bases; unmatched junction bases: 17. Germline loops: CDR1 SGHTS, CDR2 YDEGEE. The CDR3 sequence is CASKLGLAGAGAVGETQYF. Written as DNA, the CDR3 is TGTGCCAGCAAATTGGGACTAGCGGGAGCGGGTGCGGTAGGAGAGACCCAGTACTTC. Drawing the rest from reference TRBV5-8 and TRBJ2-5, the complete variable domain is EAGVTQSPTHLIKTRGQQATLRCSPISGHTSVYWYQQALGLGLQFLLWYDEGEERNRGNFPPRFSGRQFPNYSSELNVNALELEDSALYLCASKLGLAGAGAVGETQYFGPGTRLLVL.

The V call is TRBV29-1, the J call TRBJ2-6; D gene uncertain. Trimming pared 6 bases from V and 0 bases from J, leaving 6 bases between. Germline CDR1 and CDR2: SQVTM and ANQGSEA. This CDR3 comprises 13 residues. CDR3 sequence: CSVFSSGANVLTF. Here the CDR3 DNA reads TGCAGCGTCTTTAGCTCTGGGGCCAACGTCCTGACTTTC.

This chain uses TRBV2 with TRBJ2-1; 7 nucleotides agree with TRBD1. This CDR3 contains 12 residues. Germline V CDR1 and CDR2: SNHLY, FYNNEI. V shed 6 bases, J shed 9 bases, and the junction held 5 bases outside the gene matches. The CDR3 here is CASSGTVGEQFF. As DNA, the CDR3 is TGTGCCAGCAGCGGGACAGTGGGTGAGCAGTTCTTC.

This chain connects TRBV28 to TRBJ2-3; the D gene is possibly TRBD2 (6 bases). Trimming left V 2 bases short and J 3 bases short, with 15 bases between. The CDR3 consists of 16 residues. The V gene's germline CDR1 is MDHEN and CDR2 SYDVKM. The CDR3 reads CASSLRWMGRTDTQYF. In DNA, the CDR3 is TGTGCCAGCAGTTTAAGATGGATGGGGAGGACAGATACGCAGTATTTT.

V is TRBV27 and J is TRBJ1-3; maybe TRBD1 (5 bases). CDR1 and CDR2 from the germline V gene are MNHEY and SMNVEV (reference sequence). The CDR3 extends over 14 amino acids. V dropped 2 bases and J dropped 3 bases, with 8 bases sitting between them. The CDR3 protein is CASSLQGYGNTIYF. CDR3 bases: TGTGCCAGCAGTTTACAGGGATATGGAAACACCATATATTTT.

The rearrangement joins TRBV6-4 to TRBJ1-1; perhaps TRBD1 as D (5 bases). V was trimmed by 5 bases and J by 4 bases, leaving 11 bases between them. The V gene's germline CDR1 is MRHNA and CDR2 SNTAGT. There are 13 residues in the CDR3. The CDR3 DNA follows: TGTGCCAGCAGTCAGGGCTTGGGCACTGAAGCTTTCTTT. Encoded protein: CASSQGLGTEAFF.

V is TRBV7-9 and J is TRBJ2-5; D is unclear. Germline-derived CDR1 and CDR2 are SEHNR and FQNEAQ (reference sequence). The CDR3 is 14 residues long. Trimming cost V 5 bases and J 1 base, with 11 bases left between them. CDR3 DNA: TGTGCCAGCAGCCCCTTGGCTGTCCAAGAGACCCAGTACTTC. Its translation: CASSPLAVQETQYF.